The rows below give T cell receptor beta chains drawn from one sample of a study of blood T cell repertoires in COVID-19. Profiled with immunoSEQ multiplex PCR; TCRdb holds only in-frame clones, not every one. Among over 150,000 clones listed, around 86% were seen once. Material for sequencing was peripheral blood. All receptors derive from a man between 60 and 75 years old with COVID-19, enrolled during active disease. The CDR3 runs from the conserved cysteine through the conserved F or W. The D gene is left open where the match is weak. Only some rows state a clone size, as once, few, many or a class for expanded clones.

D	V	size	J	CDR3	DNA
TRBD1	TRBV7-2	.	TRBJ1-2	CASSLVGQASSGYTF	TGTGCCAGCAGCTTAGTCGGACAGGCGTCGAGTGGCTACACCTTC
.	TRBV9	.	TRBJ1-1	CASSVATGLERTEAFF	TGTGCCAGCAGCGTAGCTACGGGTCTGGAGCGGACTGAAGCTTTCTTT
.	TRBV10-3	.	TRBJ2-5	CAISEDGTHEYF	TGTGCCATCAGTGAGGACGGGACTCACGAGTACTTC
.	TRBV5-1	.	TRBJ1-4	CASSLGLGRGTEKLFF	TGCGCCAGCAGCTTGGGTCTAGGCAGGGGTACTGAAAAACTGTTTTTT
.	TRBV27	.	TRBJ2-3	CASSSIPPEPNTDTQYF	TGTGCCAGCAGTTCCATCCCTCCCGAGCCTAACACAGATACGCAGTATTTT
TRBD1	TRBV6-1	.	TRBJ1-2	CASSDGQGVFGYTF	TGTGCCAGCAGTGATGGACAGGGGGTATTTGGCTACACCTTC
TRBD1	TRBV5-5	.	TRBJ2-5	CASSPAGTGVTQYF	TGTGCCAGCAGCCCGGCCGGGACAGGGGTGACCCAGTACTTC
TRBD1	TRBV18	.	TRBJ1-3	CASSPFDRGSGNTIYF	TGTGCCAGCTCACCGTTTGACAGGGGCTCTGGAAACACCATATATTTT
.	TRBV6-5	.	TRBJ1-1	CASSPDWNTEAFF	TGTGCCAGCAGTCCCGACTGGAACACTGAAGCTTTCTTT
.	TRBV5-1	.	TRBJ2-5	CASSPTGDGFQETQYF	TGCGCCAGCAGCCCAACGGGGGACGGCTTCCAAGAGACCCAGTACTTC
.	TRBV18	.	TRBJ1-6	CASRDRLNSPLHF	TGTGCCAGCCGAGACAGGCTCAATTCACCCCTCCACTTT
.	TRBV6-2/TRBV6-3	.	TRBJ1-3	CASSYYHLRGSGNTIYF	TGTGCCAGCAGTTACTATCACCTACGGGGCTCTGGAAACACCATATATTTT
TRBD2	TRBV6-6	.	TRBJ2-5	CASWNREGQETQYF	TGTGCCAGCTGGAACCGGGAGGGACAAGAGACCCAGTACTTC
.	TRBV7-6	.	TRBJ2-7	CASSAQTGVIEQYF	TGTGCCAGCAGCGCCCAGACAGGTGTTATCGAGCAGTACTTC
.	TRBV11-3	few	TRBJ1-6	CASSLDTAGNSPLHF	TGTGCCAGCAGCTTGGACACGGCCGGGAATTCACCCCTCCACTTT
.	TRBV18	few	TRBJ1-2	CASERDNSNYGYTF	TGTGCCAGCGAACGGGACAACTCTAACTATGGCTACACCTTC
TRBD1	TRBV3-1/TRBV3-2	.	TRBJ1-4	CASSRTGFSEKLFF	TGTGCCAGCAGCCGGACAGGGTTTAGTGAAAAACTGTTTTTT
.	TRBV19	.	TRBJ2-7	CASSINQGPYEQYF	TGTGCCAGTAGTATAAATCAGGGCCCGTACGAGCAGTACTTC
.	TRBV14	.	TRBJ1-5	CASSLGAEQPQHF	TGTGCCAGCAGCCTAGGGGCGGAACAGCCCCAGCATTTT
.	TRBV7-8	.	TRBJ2-7	CASVAAMSSYEQYF	TGTGCCAGCGTTGCGGCGATGAGCTCCTACGAGCAGTACTTC
TRBD2	TRBV6-5	once	TRBJ2-1	CASSYSGGNGEQFF	TGTGCCAGCAGTTACTCGGGAGGGAATGGGGAGCAGTTCTTC
TRBD2	TRBV5-5	.	TRBJ2-5	CASSWGTSEETQYF	TGTGCCAGCAGCTGGGGGACTAGCGAAGAGACCCAGTACTTC
TRBD1	TRBV19	once	TRBJ2-6	CASSLGQGVSGANVLTF	TGTGCCAGTAGTCTGGGACAGGGGGTTTCTGGGGCCAACGTCCTGACTTTC
TRBD1	TRBV5-1	.	TRBJ1-1	CASSPGTGTMNTEAFF	TGCGCCAGCAGCCCAGGGACAGGGACCATGAACACTGAAGCTTTCTTT
TRBD1	TRBV6-2/TRBV6-3	.	TRBJ1-3	CASSFPGTAGNTIYF	TGTGCCAGCAGCTTTCCCGGGACAGCCGGAAACACCATATATTTT
.	TRBV6-2/TRBV6-3	.	TRBJ2-3	CASSSGILTDTQYF	TGTGCCAGCAGTTCCGGGATCCTCACAGATACGCAGTATTTT
.	TRBV4-3	.	TRBJ1-2	CASSGDTNYGYTF	TGCGCCAGCAGTGGGGACACTAACTATGGCTACACCTTC
.	TRBV6-5	.	TRBJ1-2	CASSPPGGPRYGYTF	TGTGCCAGCAGCCCCCCGGGGGGACCTCGCTATGGCTACACCTTC
TRBD2	TRBV6-4	.	TRBJ2-1	CASSDMATSTSEQFF	TGTGCCAGCAGTGACATGGCGACTAGCACCAGTGAGCAGTTCTTC
.	TRBV2	.	TRBJ1-1	CASSEGQTMLVETFF	TGTGCCAGCAGTGAAGGACAGACCATGTTAGTGGAAACTTTCTTT
.	TRBV5-1	.	TRBJ1-3	CASSSLSGNTIYF	TGCGCCAGCAGCTCCCTCTCTGGAAACACCATATATTTT
.	TRBV4-2	.	TRBJ2-7	CASTQASGQTYEQYF	TGTGCCAGCACCCAAGCATCTGGACAGACCTACGAGCAGTACTTC
TRBD2	TRBV9	.	TRBJ2-1	CASSVASGKYNEQFF	TGTGCCAGCAGCGTTGCCAGCGGGAAATACAATGAGCAGTTCTTC
TRBD1	TRBV27	.	TRBJ2-2	CASSSGTGGSGELFF	TGTGCCAGCAGCTCCGGGACAGGGGGTTCCGGGGAGCTGTTTTTT
.	TRBV7-2	.	TRBJ1-1	CASSLRTDSTEAFF	TGTGCCAGCAGCTTGCGGACAGATAGCACTGAAGCTTTCTTT
TRBD2	TRBV5-1	.	TRBJ2-1	CASSLDASGFDEQFF	TGCGCCAGCAGCTTGGATGCTAGCGGTTTCGATGAGCAGTTCTTC
TRBD1	TRBV30	.	TRBJ1-2	CAWRDRGNYGYTF	TGTGCCTGGAGGGACAGGGGTAACTATGGCTACACCTTC
TRBD1	TRBV24-1	few	TRBJ1-1	CATSGTGGKTEAFF	TGTGCCACCAGTGGGACAGGGGGGAAGACTGAAGCTTTCTTT
.	TRBV2	.	TRBJ2-2	CASSVRSNTGELFF	TGTGCCAGCAGTGTCAGGTCGAACACCGGGGAGCTGTTTTTT
.	TRBV11-2	.	TRBJ2-5	CASSGGIQETQYF	TGTGCCAGCAGTGGGGGGATCCAAGAGACCCAGTACTTC
.	TRBV7-8	.	TRBJ1-2	CASLEQGNYGYTF	TGTGCCAGCCTCGAGCAGGGAAACTATGGCTACACCTTC
TRBD1	TRBV7-8	.	TRBJ2-2	CARKDRMRSGELFF	TGTGCCAGGAAGGACAGGATGAGATCCGGGGAGCTGTTTTTT
TRBD2	TRBV4-1	few	TRBJ2-5	CASSHAYGAGGQETQYF	TGCGCCAGCAGCCACGCGTACGGAGCGGGGGGCCAAGAGACCCAGTACTTC
.	TRBV11-2	.	TRBJ2-1	CASRPGGGSENEQFF	TGTGCCAGCAGGCCGGGCGGGGGCTCTGAGAATGAGCAGTTCTTC
.	TRBV3-1/TRBV3-2	.	TRBJ2-7	CASSPPSAYEQYF	TGTGCCAGCAGCCCACCCAGTGCCTACGAGCAGTACTTC
.	TRBV2	once	TRBJ1-2	CASSEYGRATF	TGTGCCAGCAGTGAATATGGCAGGGCGACCTTC
TRBD1	TRBV19	once	TRBJ1-2	CASSRDRGFLDYGYTF	TGTGCCAGTAGTCGGGACAGGGGGTTTCTGGACTATGGCTACACCTTC
.	TRBV9	.	TRBJ2-5	CASSVTGYQETQYF	TGTGCCAGCAGCGTAACGGGGTACCAAGAGACCCAGTACTTC
.	TRBV3-1/TRBV3-2	.	TRBJ1-1	CASRHDRLNTEAFF	TGTGCCAGCAGACACGACAGATTGAACACTGAAGCTTTCTTT
TRBD1	TRBV11-2	.	TRBJ2-1	CASSFFGQAYNEQFF	TGTGCCAGCAGCTTTTTCGGACAGGCTTACAATGAGCAGTTCTTC
.	TRBV28	.	TRBJ2-6	CASSEGSGANVLTF	TGTGCCAGCAGTGAGGGTTCTGGGGCCAACGTCCTGACTTTC
TRBD2	TRBV6-4	.	TRBJ2-2	CASSDSKLAGGGTGELFF	TGTGCCAGCAGTGACTCGAAACTAGCGGGAGGAGGGACCGGGGAGCTGTTTTTT
TRBD2	TRBV6-5	.	TRBJ2-1	CASSYSGRGGNNEQFF	TGTGCCAGCAGTTACTCGGGCCGGGGGGGAAACAATGAGCAGTTCTTC
.	TRBV5-6	.	TRBJ1-2	CASSPPEARPMNYGYTF	TGTGCCAGCAGCCCCCCGGAGGCCCGGCCCATGAACTATGGCTACACCTTC
.	TRBV28	.	TRBJ1-2	CASRPGGGATNYGYTF	TGTGCCAGCAGACCCGGAGGGGGGGCCACTAACTATGGCTACACCTTC
TRBD1	TRBV10-3	.	TRBJ1-1	CAISTGVDTEAFF	TGTGCCATCAGTACAGGGGTGGACACTGAAGCTTTCTTT
.	TRBV15	.	TRBJ1-6	CATSRDTSHNSPLHF	TGTGCCACCAGCAGAGATACGAGTCACAATTCACCCCTCCACTTT
TRBD1	TRBV6-5	.	TRBJ1-1	CATTGQKYTEAFF	TGTGCCACCACGGGACAGAAATACACTGAAGCTTTCTTT
TRBD1	TRBV7-3	.	TRBJ2-3	CASSLTGQLTDTQYF	TGTGCCAGCAGCTTAACGGGACAGCTCACAGATACGCAGTATTTT